This is a list of T cell receptor beta chains from one sample in a study of control samples from healthy donors and cancer patients. Sequencing used immunoSEQ multiplex PCR; TCRdb keeps in-frame clones, though not all of them. There are fewer than 200,000 clones in the sample; 90% to 95% occur only once, and roughly 4.3% lies in the top ten. What was sequenced was blood. These TCRs come from a woman aged 55-69 years in good health. Each CDR3 is given with its conserved first and last residue. A D gene is named only where the DNA matches it firmly. Where a row states a size, it is once, few, many or the class of an expanded clone; other rows omit it.

D	V	size	J	CDR3	DNA
-	TRBV7-2	-	TRBJ1-2	CASSLTDNYGYTF	TGTGCCAGCAGCTTAACGGATAACTATGGCTACACCTTC
-	TRBV18	-	TRBJ1-1	CASSPSGAMSSTEAFF	TGTGCCAGCTCACCATCGGGGGCCATGAGTAGCACTGAAGCTTTCTTT
TRBD2	TRBV29-1	-	TRBJ2-3	CSVESSGGNTDTQYF	TGCAGCGTTGAGTCTAGCGGGGGGAACACAGATACGCAGTATTTT
-	TRBV7-2	once	TRBJ1-6	CASSFQGSYNSPLHF	TGTGCCAGCAGCTTTCAGGGCTCCTATAATTCACCCCTCCACTTT
-	TRBV11-1	-	TRBJ1-3	CASSLDGFSGNTIYF	TGTGCCAGCAGCTTGGACGGCTTCTCTGGAAACACCATATATTTT
-	TRBV12-3/TRBV12-4	-	TRBJ2-1	CASSPAHEQFF	TGTGCCAGCAGTCCCGCCCATGAGCAGTTCTTC
-	TRBV10-3	-	TRBJ1-1	CAISESNRLPEAFF	TGTGCCATCAGTGAGTCTAATAGGCTCCCTGAAGCTTTCTTT
-	TRBV7-2	-	TRBJ1-5	CASSLELGQGNQPQHF	TGTGCCAGCAGCTTAGAACTGGGGCAAGGCAATCAGCCCCAGCATTTT
-	TRBV7-2	-	TRBJ2-2	CASSPRVTGELFF	TGTGCCAGCAGCCCCCGGGTCACCGGGGAGCTGTTTTTT
TRBD1	TRBV9	once	TRBJ1-3	CASSVVAYPRQGSGNTIYF	TGTGCCAGCAGCGTAGTTGCGTACCCAAGACAGGGAAGTGGAAACACCATATATTTT
-	TRBV20-1	-	TRBJ1-1	CSARGYTEAFF	TGCAGTGCTAGAGGCTACACTGAAGCTTTCTTT
-	TRBV11-2	-	TRBJ2-1	CASSFEVGDYNEQFF	TGTGCCAGCAGCTTCGAGGTAGGGGACTACAATGAGCAGTTCTTC
-	TRBV19	-	TRBJ1-3	CASSLGYGNTIYF	TGTGCCAGTAGTCTGGGCTATGGAAACACCATATATTTT
-	TRBV6-9	-	TRBJ1-1	CASSYFDGRELAEAFF	TGTGCCAGCAGTTATTTCGACGGCAGGGAGCTCGCTGAAGCTTTCTTT
TRBD2	TRBV3-1/TRBV3-2	-	TRBJ2-1	CASSLSGDYNEQFF	TGTGCCAGCAGTCTAAGCGGGGACTACAATGAGCAGTTCTTC
-	TRBV5-4	-	TRBJ2-2	CASSLRGGTGELFF	TGTGCCAGCAGCTTAAGGGGAGGAACCGGGGAGCTGTTTTTT
-	TRBV12-3/TRBV12-4	once	TRBJ2-1	CASSSQNEQFF	TGTGCCAGCAGTTCTCAAAATGAGCAGTTCTTC
-	TRBV9	-	TRBJ1-3	CASSAQGAGNTIYF	TGTGCCAGCAGCGCGCAGGGCGCTGGAAACACCATATATTTT
TRBD1	TRBV7-8	-	TRBJ2-5	CASSSTGVGKTQYF	TGTGCCAGCAGCTCAACAGGGGTTGGGAAGACCCAGTACTTC
-	TRBV18	-	TRBJ1-1	CASSPGGRDTEAFF	TGTGCCAGCTCACCAGGAGGGAGAGACACTGAAGCTTTCTTT
TRBD1	TRBV4-1	-	TRBJ1-4	CASKGDRVNEKLFF	TGCGCCAGCAAAGGGGACAGGGTGAATGAAAAACTGTTTTTT
-	TRBV7-9	-	TRBJ1-1	CASSLGVGNTEAFF	TGTGCCAGCAGCTTAGGGGTGGGGAACACTGAAGCTTTCTTT
-	TRBV7-3	-	TRBJ1-1	CASSPLGGRYAEAFF	TGTGCCAGCAGCCCTCTGGGGGGACGATACGCTGAAGCTTTCTTT
-	TRBV7-2	-	TRBJ2-7	CASSLDFGLNEQYF	TGTGCCAGCAGCTTAGATTTCGGGTTGAACGAGCAGTACTTC
-	TRBV2	-	TRBJ2-7	CASSQGTYEQYF	TGTGCCAGCAGTCAGGGTACCTACGAGCAGTACTTC
-	TRBV19	-	TRBJ2-7	CASSIPLGDYEQYF	TGTGCCAGTAGTATCCCCTTGGGGGACTACGAGCAGTACTTC
TRBD1	TRBV6-2/TRBV6-3	-	TRBJ1-5	CASSLSLQGGNQPQHF	TGTGCCAGCAGCCTCTCACTTCAGGGGGGCAATCAGCCCCAGCATTTT
-	TRBV5-1	-	TRBJ1-6	CASSPLVGVDSPLHF	TGCGCCAGCAGCCCCCTTGTCGGGGTTGACTCACCCCTCCACTTT
-	TRBV14	-	TRBJ1-2	CASSQDRVFYGYTF	TGTGCCAGCAGCCAAGATCGCGTCTTCTATGGCTACACCTTC
-	TRBV7-2	-	TRBJ1-1	CASSLNVWGAFF	TGTGCCAGCAGCCTTAATGTGTGGGGGGCTTTCTTT
TRBD2	TRBV7-9	-	TRBJ2-7	CASSVWGGVEQYF	TGTGCCAGCAGCGTCTGGGGGGGAGTGGAGCAGTACTTC
-	TRBV18	-	TRBJ1-2	CASSPKAQGGLVYGYTF	TGTGCCAGCTCACCAAAGGCCCAGGGTGGCCTCGTGTATGGCTACACCTTC